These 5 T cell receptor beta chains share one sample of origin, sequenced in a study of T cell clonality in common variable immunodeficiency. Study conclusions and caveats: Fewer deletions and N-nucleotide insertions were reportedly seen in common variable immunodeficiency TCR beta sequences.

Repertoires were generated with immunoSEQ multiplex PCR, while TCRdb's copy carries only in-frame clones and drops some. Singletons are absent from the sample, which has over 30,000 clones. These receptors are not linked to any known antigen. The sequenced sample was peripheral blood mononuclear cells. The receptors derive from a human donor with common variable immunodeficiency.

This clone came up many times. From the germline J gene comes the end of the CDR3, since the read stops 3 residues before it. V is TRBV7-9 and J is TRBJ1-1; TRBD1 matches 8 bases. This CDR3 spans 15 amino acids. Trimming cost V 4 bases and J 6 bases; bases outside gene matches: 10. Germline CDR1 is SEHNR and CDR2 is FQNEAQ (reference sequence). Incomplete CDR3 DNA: TGTGCCAGCAGCTCCTTACAGGGGGTGGAATCTGAA. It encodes CASSSLQGVESE. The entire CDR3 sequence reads CASSSLQGVESEAFF.

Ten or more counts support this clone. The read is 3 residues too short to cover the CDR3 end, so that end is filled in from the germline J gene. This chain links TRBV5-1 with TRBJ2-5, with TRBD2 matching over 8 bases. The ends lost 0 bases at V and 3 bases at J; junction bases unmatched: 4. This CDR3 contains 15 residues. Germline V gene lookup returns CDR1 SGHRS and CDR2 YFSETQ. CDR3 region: CASSLVAGGKETQYF. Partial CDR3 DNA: TGCGCCAGCAGCTTGGTGGCGGGAGGCAAAGAGACC.

Incomplete CDR3 DNA: TGTGCCAGCAGCTTAGGACAGGGTGGC. It encodes CASSLGQGG. The full CDR3 reads CASSLGQGGYTF. This chain uses TRBV7-9 with TRBJ1-2; 7 bases are shared with TRBD1. The CDR3 goes on 3 residues after the read ends, and that part is filled in from the germline J gene. Germline CDR1 reads SEHNR; CDR2 reads FQNEAQ (reference sequence). This CDR3 is 12 amino acids long. The junction had 0 bases not matched to a gene; V was cut back by 1 base and J by 7 bases.

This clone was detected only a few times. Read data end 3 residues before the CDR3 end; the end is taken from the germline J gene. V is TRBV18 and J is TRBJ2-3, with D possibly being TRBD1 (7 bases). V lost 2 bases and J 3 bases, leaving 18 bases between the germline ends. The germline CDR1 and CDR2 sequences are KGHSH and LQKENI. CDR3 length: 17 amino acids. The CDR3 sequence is CASSPTRGVTGTDTQYF. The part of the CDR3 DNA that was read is TGTGCCAGCTCACCAACCAGGGGGGTAACGGGAACAGATACG.

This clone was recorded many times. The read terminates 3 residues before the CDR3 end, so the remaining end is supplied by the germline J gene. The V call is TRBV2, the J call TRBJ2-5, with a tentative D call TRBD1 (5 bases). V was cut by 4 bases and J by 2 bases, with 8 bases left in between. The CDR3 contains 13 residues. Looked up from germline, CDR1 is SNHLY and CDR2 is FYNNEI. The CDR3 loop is CASSVHRQETQYF. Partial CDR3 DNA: TGTGCCAGCAGTGTACACAGGCAAGAGACC.